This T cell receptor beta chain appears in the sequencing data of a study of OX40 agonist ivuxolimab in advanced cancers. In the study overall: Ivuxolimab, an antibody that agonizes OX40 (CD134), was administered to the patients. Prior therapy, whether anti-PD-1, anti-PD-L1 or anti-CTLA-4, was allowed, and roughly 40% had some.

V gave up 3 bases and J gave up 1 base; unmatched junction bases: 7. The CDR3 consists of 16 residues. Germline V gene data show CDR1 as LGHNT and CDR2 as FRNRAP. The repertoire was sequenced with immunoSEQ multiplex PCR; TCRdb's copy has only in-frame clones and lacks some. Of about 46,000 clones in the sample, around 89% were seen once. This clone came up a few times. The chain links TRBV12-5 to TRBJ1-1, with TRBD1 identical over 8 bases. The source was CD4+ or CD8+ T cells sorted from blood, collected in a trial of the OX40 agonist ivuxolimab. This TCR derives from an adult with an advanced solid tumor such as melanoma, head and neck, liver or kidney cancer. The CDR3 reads CASGFLQGAANTEAFF. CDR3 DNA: TGTGCTAGTGGTTTTCTGCAGGGGGCCGCGAACACTGAAGCTTTCTTT.